The present T cell receptor (beta chain) was sequenced within a study of post-analysis software for immune sequencing data. Germline CDR1 is DFQATT and CDR2 is SNEGSKA (reference sequence). This CDR3 spans 14 amino acids. Libraries were made from TCR beta cDNA, and they carried unique molecular identifiers. TCRdb redid the calling of the PCR reads with MiXCR, one entry per CDR3 protein. The sample shows approximately 660,000 distinct CDR3 sequences, approximately 59% of them seen only once. Turning to this clonotype: Its cognate antigen is unknown.

Findings of the study overall: Relative to controls, patients with multiple sclerosis showed significantly lower normalized Chao1 diversity. Relative to controls, patients had about 5 TRBV segments at higher frequency, with TRBV5-6, TRBV5-1 and TRBV20-1 among these.

The chain couples TRBV20-1 to TRBJ2-1; 7 bases map to TRBD1. The assigned J gene may be wrong: the sequence end matches TRBJ2-7 better. Sequencing was done on a sample of blood. The clonotype originates from a girl aged 2 to 9 with multiple sclerosis. CDR3 protein: CSDSEPGQFYEQYF. CDR3 sequence (DNA): TGCAGTGATAGCGAACCGGGACAGTTCTACGAGCAGTACTTC.